This is a list of T cell receptor beta chains from one sample in a study of beta chain features in type 1 diabetes. The data were produced by immunoSEQ multiplex PCR, yet TCRdb's version contains in-frame clones alone and is incomplete. The sample lists 500,000 to 850,000 clones, around an eighth occurring once. The specimen was naive CD4+ T cells from blood. The receptors here all came from a man aged 18 to 30 with type 1 diabetes. Each CDR3 is given with its conserved first and last residue. Each record gives: clone size, V gene, J gene, D gene, CDR3 protein, CDR3 DNA. D genes are given only for firm matches. Clone size is given for some rows only: seen once, a few or many times, or a class if the clone is expanded.

>few|TRBV2|TRBJ2-7|-
CASTRPGRTYEQYF
TGTGCCAGCACTCGGCCGGGACGAACCTACGAGCAGTACTTC
>-|TRBV30|TRBJ1-6|-
CAWSVQGRNSPLHF
TGTGCCTGGAGTGTACAGGGACGGAATTCACCCCTCCACTTT
>-|TRBV29-1|TRBJ2-1|TRBD2
CSAGGDEQFF
TGCAGCGCGGGGGGGGATGAGCAGTTCTTC
>few|TRBV28|TRBJ2-5|TRBD2
CASRGGLAEVGKTQYF
TGTGCCAGCAGGGGGGGACTAGCGGAGGTCGGGAAGACCCAGTACTTC
>few|TRBV28|TRBJ2-1|TRBD1
CASTPTGTVYNEQFF
TGTGCCAGCACCCCAACCGGGACAGTCTACAATGAGCAGTTCTTC
>-|TRBV4-1|TRBJ1-2|-
CASSQEARDTYGYTF
TGCGCCAGCAGCCAAGAGGCGCGGGACACCTATGGCTACACCTTC
>-|TRBV30|TRBJ2-1|-
CAWTKDSTDAQFF
TGTGCCTGGACCAAGGACTCAACCGATGCGCAGTTCTTC
>-|TRBV28|TRBJ1-2|-
CASSLGLGRTPYGYTF
TGTGCCAGCAGTTTGGGGTTGGGCCGCACCCCCTATGGCTACACCTTC
>-|TRBV28|TRBJ2-7|-
CASQTGIASYEQYF
TGTGCCAGCCAAACAGGGATCGCCTCCTACGAGCAGTACTTC
>-|TRBV7-2|TRBJ1-6|TRBD1
CASSFFFGTESPLHF
TGTGCCAGCAGCTTTTTTTTCGGGACAGAATCACCCCTCCACTTT
>-|TRBV10-1|TRBJ2-7|-
CASSESARYEQYF
TGCGCCAGCAGTGAGTCTGCCAGATACGAGCAGTACTTC
>few|TRBV28|TRBJ1-3|-
CASSSAGTGNTIYF
TGTGCCAGCAGTTCCGCAGGGACTGGAAACACCATATATTTT
>few|TRBV30|TRBJ2-1|-
CAWSVRDEQFF
TGTGCCTGGAGTGTACGGGATGAGCAGTTCTTC
>-|TRBV28|TRBJ2-7|-
CASRTAPYEQYF
TGTGCCAGCCGGACAGCTCCCTACGAGCAGTACTTC
>few|TRBV5-1|TRBJ2-7|-
CASSLDATNYEQYF
TGCGCCAGCAGCTTGGATGCGACAAATTACGAGCAGTACTTC
>few|TRBV29-1|TRBJ1-2|TRBD1
CSVNRDRAGGYTF
TGCAGCGTTAACCGGGACAGGGCAGGTGGCTACACCTTC
>few|TRBV18|TRBJ1-4|-
CASSMDRGSTNEKLFF
TGTGCCAGCTCAATGGATAGGGGGTCAACTAATGAAAAACTGTTTTTT
>few|TRBV7-9|TRBJ2-5|TRBD1
CASTTSTGWETQYF
TGTGCCAGCACAACGTCGACAGGGTGGGAGACCCAGTACTTC
>few|TRBV6-6|TRBJ2-1|TRBD1
CASSYSRQGLGEQFF
TGTGCCAGCAGTTACTCGAGACAGGGGCTCGGTGAGCAGTTCTTC
>-|TRBV28|TRBJ2-1|-
CASSLVSRVTYNEQFF
TGTGCCAGCAGTTTAGTCTCCAGGGTCACCTACAATGAGCAGTTCTTC
>few|TRBV7-6|TRBJ1-1|-
CASSLVAQANTEAFF
TGTGCCAGCAGCTTAGTTGCACAGGCGAACACTGAAGCTTTCTTT
>few|TRBV10-3|TRBJ2-2|TRBD2
CAIRLAGVNTGELFF
TGTGCCATCAGGCTAGCGGGGGTGAACACCGGGGAGCTGTTTTTT
>-|TRBV28|TRBJ2-1|-
CASSLRREQFF
TGTGCCAGCAGTTTAAGGCGGGAGCAGTTCTTC
>-|TRBV5-1|TRBJ1-2|TRBD1
CASSGRTGSDYGYTF
TGCGCCAGCAGCGGCCGGACAGGGTCGGACTATGGCTACACCTTC
>-|TRBV30|TRBJ2-1|-
CAWRGHQGSSYNEQFF
TGTGCCTGGAGGGGACACCAGGGAAGCTCCTACAATGAGCAGTTCTTC
>few|TRBV28|TRBJ1-5|TRBD1
CASSLSDRVNQPQHF
TGTGCCAGCAGTTTATCGGACAGGGTCAATCAGCCCCAGCATTTT
>-|TRBV6-1|TRBJ2-5|-
CASSPRGRQETQYF
TGTGCCAGCAGTCCCAGGGGCCGCCAAGAGACCCAGTACTTC
>-|TRBV4-3|TRBJ2-1|TRBD1
CASSQDLGQGGRYNEQFF
TGCGCCAGCAGCCAAGACCTCGGACAGGGAGGACGGTACAATGAGCAGTTCTTC
>-|TRBV30|TRBJ1-1|TRBD1
CAWRSKGAENTEAFF
TGTGCCTGGAGGTCCAAGGGGGCAGAGAACACTGAAGCTTTCTTT
>few|TRBV4-1|TRBJ1-5|-
CASSQDRSGQPQHF
TGCGCCAGCAGCCAAGACAGGTCGGGTCAGCCCCAGCATTTT
>few|TRBV29-1|TRBJ1-1|TRBD1
CSVVSRGGMNTEAFF
TGCAGCGTTGTCTCCAGGGGGGGAATGAACACTGAAGCTTTCTTT
>-|TRBV7-9|TRBJ2-7|-
CASSQEGVISYEQYF
TGTGCCAGCAGCCAGGAAGGGGTCATCTCCTACGAGCAGTACTTC
>-|TRBV7-2|TRBJ1-2|-
CASSNRSNYGYTF
TGTGCCAGCAGCAACAGGTCTAACTATGGCTACACCTTC
>few|TRBV7-6|TRBJ2-7|-
CASSNQYEQYF
TGTGCCAGCAGCAACCAGTACGAGCAGTACTTC
>few|TRBV30|TRBJ1-2|-
CAWSSGVGYTF
TGTGCCTGGAGCTCTGGGGTAGGCTACACCTTC
>-|TRBV30|TRBJ2-7|-
CAWRGAGAYEQYF
TGTGCCTGGAGAGGTGCGGGTGCTTACGAGCAGTACTTC
>-|TRBV7-2|TRBJ2-7|-
CASSLGGVARYEQYF
TGTGCCAGCAGCTTAGGGGGGGTGGCCAGGTACGAGCAGTACTTC
>few|TRBV29-1|TRBJ1-6|-
CSVQIGDSPLHF
TGCAGCGTTCAGATAGGGGACTCACCCCTCCACTTT
>-|TRBV30|TRBJ1-1|TRBD1
CAARRQGLSEAFF
TGTGCCGCGAGACGACAGGGTCTGTCTGAAGCTTTCTTT
>-|TRBV5-6|TRBJ1-5|-
CASSLSPPYSNQPQHF
TGTGCCAGCAGCTTAAGTCCCCCCTATAGCAATCAGCCCCAGCATTTT
>-|TRBV6-5|TRBJ2-5|-
CASSYVSRRETQYF
TGTGCCAGCAGTTACGTCTCCCGGAGGGAGACCCAGTACTTC
>-|TRBV30|TRBJ1-1|TRBD1
CAWSVRGDSGEAFF
TGTGCCTGGAGTGTAAGAGGGGACAGCGGGGAAGCTTTCTTT
>few|TRBV6-5|TRBJ1-2|TRBD1
CASSTSGQGNYGYTF
TGTGCCAGCAGTACATCGGGACAGGGAAACTATGGCTACACCTTC
>-|TRBV19|TRBJ1-5|-
CASSIDYRGQPQHF
TGTGCCAGTAGTATAGACTATCGTGGTCAGCCCCAGCATTTT
>-|TRBV6-5|TRBJ1-5|TRBD1
CASSYSNKGALPQHF
TGTGCCAGCAGTTACTCGAACAAGGGGGCCCTGCCCCAGCATTTT